The T cell receptor beta chain under discussion was sequenced for a study of cytomegalovirus exposure and HLA in healthy donors. The CDR3 totals 15 residues. With 5 bases clipped from V and 2 bases from J, the junction kept 9 bases outside the gene matches. Germline V gene data show CDR1 as SGHNT and CDR2 as YYREEE (reference sequence). Using immunoSEQ multiplex PCR, the repertoire was profiled, and TCRdb retains in-frame clones only, with some absent. The sample yields 150,000 to 200,000 clones, 80% to 90% seen once. The source of this sequence is a woman under 40 in good health and CMV-seronegative. The rearrangement joins TRBV5-4 to TRBJ2-5, with 7 bases that match TRBD2. Sequenced sample: PBMCs. The CDR3 DNA is TGTGCCAGCAGTCGAACTACTAGCGCACAAGAGACCCAGTACTTC. Translating it yields CASSRTTSAQETQYF.